This section outlines one TCR beta chain sequence together with its context. Its antigen remains unidentified. Combined were second doses at about 4 or about 12 weeks. The CDR3 is 13 residues long. V shed 3 bases and J shed 3 bases, with 9 bases lying between them. The germline V gene encodes CDR1 LNHDA and CDR2 SQIVND (reference sequence). This entry comes from a study of T cell responses to AZD1222 COVID-19 vaccine. Sequencing was performed with immunoSEQ multiplex PCR; in TCRdb, only in-frame clones are kept and a portion is missing. The data show 120,000 or so clones, with around 83% seen just once and around a quarter held by the top ten. Study-wide findings and caveats: Two AZD1222 doses significantly raised spike-specific TCR breadth and depth over controls.

This material consisted of peripheral blood, taken 28 days after the second AZD1222 dose. The sequence came from an adult who received the AZD1222 COVID-19 vaccine. The chain joins TRBV19 to TRBJ2-7; D is unresolved. For the CDR3, the DNA is TGTGCCAGTAGTATTGGGCCTCTCTACGAGCAGTACTTC. This translates into CASSIGPLYEQYF.